The T cell receptor beta chain under discussion was sequenced for a study of T cells expressing NK-cell markers. General observations from the study: For roughly 6 donors, the dominant NKG2C+ clonotypes made up roughly 1.0-8% of their CD8+ T cells.

The germline V gene encodes CDR1 MRHNA and CDR2 SNTAGT. This CDR3 contains 13 residues. TCRdb reanalyzed the 5' RACE reads and collapses them to one entry per CDR3 protein, without DNA. Its clone listing holds a few hundred thousand distinct CDR3 sequences. With regard to this clonotype: What it recognizes is unknown.

The rearrangement joins TRBV6-4 to TRBJ2-1; the D gene TCRdb calls, TRBD1, cannot be checked with no DNA. The material sequenced was blood T cells: a sorted CD56 or NKG2C T cell subset, CD4+ or CD8+ T cells, or bulk PBMC T cells (not recorded which). This clonotype originated in a young man in good health. The chain's CDR3 is CASSDLAGAEQFF.